A selection of T cell receptor beta chains follows, all from one sample in a study of CD4 and CD8 cells across lung adenocarcinoma regions. Via MiXCR, TCRdb re-called the PCR reads, giving one row per CDR3 protein. The data contain some 3,500 distinct CDR3 sequences, almost 65% of them singletons. Sequenced: CD8+ T cells from the margin of a lung tumor. The receptors shown here come from a female donor with lung adenocarcinoma. The CD4 and CD8 labels of this study may be unreliable. CDR3s include the opening cysteine and the closing phenylalanine or tryptophan. Each record gives: clone size, V gene, J gene, CDR3 protein. Only some rows state a clone size, as once, few, many or a class for expanded clones.

>few|TRBV6-1|TRBJ1-2
CASSLARGNGYTF
>few|TRBV7-2|TRBJ2-1
CASSYTSGISYEQFF
>.|TRBV6-5|TRBJ2-1
CASSYPPGTSGPGNEQFF
>.|TRBV6-1|TRBJ2-1
CASLTGTPIYNEQFF
>.|TRBV5-1|TRBJ2-1
CASSLKFEQFF
>medium-sized|TRBV10-2|TRBJ2-5
CASRLAGEETQYF
>.|TRBV6-1|TRBJ2-1
CASRGQKPGLAGGPSGFHYNEQFF
>.|TRBV6-1|TRBJ2-1
CASRGRANGGEQFF
>.|TRBV6-1|TRBJ2-3
CASRAGQGRTDTQYF
>once|TRBV6-5|.
CASSLATHYEQYF
>.|TRBV7-2|TRBJ2-1
CASSVTSGGANEQFF
>.|TRBV7-9|TRBJ1-1
CASSSLGTGATEAFF
>.|TRBV6-5|TRBJ2-1
CASSYSRTGAGNEQFF
>.|TRBV5-1|TRBJ1-2
CASSPTVGFSYGYTF
>once|TRBV10-1|TRBJ2-4
CARHDHRDQKIQYF
>.|TRBV12-3/TRBV12-4|TRBJ2-5
CASRGPGGREQETQYF
>.|TRBV6-1|.
CASSKHWDRAYSYEQYF
>.|TRBV12-3/TRBV12-4|TRBJ2-3
CASSFTGAPDTQYF
>.|TRBV6-1|TRBJ2-5
CASSEGGSQETQYF
>.|TRBV6-1|.
CASSEWSDEQYF
>.|TRBV7-7|TRBJ2-3
CASSLAGTADTQYF
>.|TRBV7-2|TRBJ2-3
CASSIGSQTQYF
>.|TRBV6-1|TRBJ2-2
CASKVTYTNTGELFF
>few|TRBV7-3|TRBJ2-5
CASSPIRQETQYF
>.|TRBV7-8|TRBJ2-5
CASSRGRTNQETQYF
>.|TRBV7-8|.
CASSLEGGSSYEQYF
>.|TRBV10-3|TRBJ2-3
CAAYRADTDTQYF
>.|TRBV6-5|TRBJ1-1
CASSYQGGTEAFF
>.|TRBV7-2|TRBJ2-5
CASSLASGHETQYF
>.|TRBV7-2|TRBJ1-6
CASSSPQGFSYNSPLHF
>few|TRBV6-1|TRBJ2-1
CASTPPGEAYNEQFF
>.|TRBV30|TRBJ2-5
CAWRMRQGTFRTQYF
>once|TRBV10-3|TRBJ2-1
CAISESDRGGEQFF
>.|TRBV6-5|.
CASSWGVGGSGPDTQYF
>medium-sized|TRBV6-4|TRBJ2-1
CASSATSGSSGEQFF
>.|TRBV10-2|TRBJ2-5
CARSGGVTKETQYF
>.|TRBV10-3|TRBJ2-3
CAGSGGSDKETQYF
>.|TRBV11-1|TRBJ2-1
CASSRDPGLENEQFF
>.|TRBV6-1|TRBJ2-1
CASSKRLAGYNEQFF
>.|TRBV11-3|.
CASSYGNGVQFF
>large|TRBV11-2|TRBJ2-2
CAARAGNTGELFF
>.|TRBV7-2|TRBJ2-1
CASSFSRAREQFF
>.|TRBV6-1|TRBJ2-1
CASSEFSPSGSYNEQFF
>.|TRBV6-1|TRBJ2-1
CASSEWVTSSYNEQFF
>.|TRBV7-2|TRBJ2-1
CASTIGNEQFF